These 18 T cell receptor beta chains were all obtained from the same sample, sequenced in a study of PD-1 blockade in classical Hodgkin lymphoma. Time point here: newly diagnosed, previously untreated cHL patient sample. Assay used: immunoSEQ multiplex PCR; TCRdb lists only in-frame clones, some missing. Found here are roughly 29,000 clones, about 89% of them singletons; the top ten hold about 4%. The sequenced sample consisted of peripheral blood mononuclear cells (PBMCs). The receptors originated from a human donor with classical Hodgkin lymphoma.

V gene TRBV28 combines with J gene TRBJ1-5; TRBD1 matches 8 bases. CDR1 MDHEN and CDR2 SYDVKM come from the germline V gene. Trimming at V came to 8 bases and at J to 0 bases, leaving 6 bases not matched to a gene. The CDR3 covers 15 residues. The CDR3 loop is CASSGQGHSNQPQHF. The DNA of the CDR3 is TGTGCCAGCTCAGGACAGGGCCATAGCAATCAGCCCCAGCATTTT.

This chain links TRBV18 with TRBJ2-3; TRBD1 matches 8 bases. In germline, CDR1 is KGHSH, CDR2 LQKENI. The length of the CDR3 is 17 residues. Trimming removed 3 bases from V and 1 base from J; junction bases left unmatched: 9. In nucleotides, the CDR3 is TGTGCCAGCTCACCCAGGGGACAGGCTACCCGCACAGATACGCAGTATTTT. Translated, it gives CASSPRGQATRTDTQYF. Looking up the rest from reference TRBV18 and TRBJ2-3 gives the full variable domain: NAGVMQNPRHLVRRRGQEARLRCSPMKGHSHVYWYRQLPEEGLKFMVYLQKENIIDESGMPKERFSAEFPKEGPSILRIQQVVRGDSAAYFCASSPRGQATRTDTQYFGPGTRLTVL.

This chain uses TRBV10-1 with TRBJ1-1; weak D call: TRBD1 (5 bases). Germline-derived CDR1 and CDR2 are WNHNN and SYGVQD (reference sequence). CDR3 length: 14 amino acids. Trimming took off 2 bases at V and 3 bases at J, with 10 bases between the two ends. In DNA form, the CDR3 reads TGCGCCAGCAGTGAGACAGGAGGGGACACTGAAGCTTTCTTT. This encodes CASSETGGDTEAFF.

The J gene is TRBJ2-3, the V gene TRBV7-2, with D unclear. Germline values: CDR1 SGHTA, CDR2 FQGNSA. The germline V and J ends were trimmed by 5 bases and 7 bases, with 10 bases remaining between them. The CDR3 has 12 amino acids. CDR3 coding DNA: TGTGCCAGCAGCCCAAATAGTAATACGCAGTATTTT. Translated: CASSPNSNTQYF.

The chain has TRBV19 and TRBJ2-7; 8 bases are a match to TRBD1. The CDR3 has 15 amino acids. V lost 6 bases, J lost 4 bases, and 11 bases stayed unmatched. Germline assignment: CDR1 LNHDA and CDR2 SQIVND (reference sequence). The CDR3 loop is CASSPRQGSGYEQYF. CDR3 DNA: TGTGCCAGTAGCCCCAGACAGGGGTCGGGGTACGAGCAGTACTTC.

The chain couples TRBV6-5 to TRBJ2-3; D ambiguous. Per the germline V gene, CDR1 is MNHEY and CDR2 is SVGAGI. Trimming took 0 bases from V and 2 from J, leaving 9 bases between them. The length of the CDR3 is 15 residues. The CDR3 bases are TGTGCCAGCAGTTACTCGAACGTGCCCACAGATACGCAGTATTTT. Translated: CASSYSNVPTDTQYF.

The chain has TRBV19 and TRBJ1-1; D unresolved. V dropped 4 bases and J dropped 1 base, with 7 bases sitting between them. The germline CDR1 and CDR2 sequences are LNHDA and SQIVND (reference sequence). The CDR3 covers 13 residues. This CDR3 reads CASSTTANTEAFF. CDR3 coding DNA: TGTGCCAGTAGTACTACAGCGAACACTGAAGCTTTCTTT.

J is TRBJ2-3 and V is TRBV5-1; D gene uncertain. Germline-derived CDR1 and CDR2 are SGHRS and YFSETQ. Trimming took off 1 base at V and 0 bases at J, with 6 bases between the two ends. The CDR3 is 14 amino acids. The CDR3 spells CASSLTSSTDTQYF. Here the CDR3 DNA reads TGCGCCAGCAGCTTGACCTCTAGCACAGATACGCAGTATTTT.

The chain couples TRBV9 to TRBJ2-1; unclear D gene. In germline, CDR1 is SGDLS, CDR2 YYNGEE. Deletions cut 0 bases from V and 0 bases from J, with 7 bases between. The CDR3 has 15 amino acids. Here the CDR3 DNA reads TGTGCCAGCAGCGTAGACCAGGCCTCCTACAATGAGCAGTTCTTC. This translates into CASSVDQASYNEQFF.

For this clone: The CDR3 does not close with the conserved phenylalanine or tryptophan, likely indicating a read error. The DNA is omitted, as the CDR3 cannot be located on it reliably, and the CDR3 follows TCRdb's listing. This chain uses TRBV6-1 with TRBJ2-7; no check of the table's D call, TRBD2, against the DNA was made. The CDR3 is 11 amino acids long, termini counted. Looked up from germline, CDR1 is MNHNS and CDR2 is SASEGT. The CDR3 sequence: CASKGAGGEAS.

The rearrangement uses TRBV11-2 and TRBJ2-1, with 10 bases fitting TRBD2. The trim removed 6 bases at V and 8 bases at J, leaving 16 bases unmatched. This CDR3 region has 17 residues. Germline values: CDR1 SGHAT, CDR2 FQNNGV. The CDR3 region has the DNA TGTGCCAGCAGATCCTCCCTGGCTAGCGGGAGTGCGTATGAGCAGTTCTTC. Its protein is CASRSSLASGSAYEQFF.

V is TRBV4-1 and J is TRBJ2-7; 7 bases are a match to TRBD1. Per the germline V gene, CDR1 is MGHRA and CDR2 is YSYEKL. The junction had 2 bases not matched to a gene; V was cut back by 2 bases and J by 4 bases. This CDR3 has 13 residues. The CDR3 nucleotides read TGCGCCAGCAGCCAACAACAGGGGTACGAGCAGTACTTC. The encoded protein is CASSQQQGYEQYF.

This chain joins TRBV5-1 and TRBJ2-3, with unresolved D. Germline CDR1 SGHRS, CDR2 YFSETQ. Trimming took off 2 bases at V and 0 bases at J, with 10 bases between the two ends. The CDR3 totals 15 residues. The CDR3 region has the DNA TGCGCCAGCAGCTTCTTACGGGCTAGCACAGATACGCAGTATTTT. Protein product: CASSFLRASTDTQYF.

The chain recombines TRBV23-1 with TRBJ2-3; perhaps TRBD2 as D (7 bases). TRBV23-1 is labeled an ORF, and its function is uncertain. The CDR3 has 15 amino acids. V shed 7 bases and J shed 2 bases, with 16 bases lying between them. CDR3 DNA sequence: TGCGCCAGCACTCTGGGGGGGGCATTCACAGATACGCAGTATTTT. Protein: CASTLGGAFTDTQYF.

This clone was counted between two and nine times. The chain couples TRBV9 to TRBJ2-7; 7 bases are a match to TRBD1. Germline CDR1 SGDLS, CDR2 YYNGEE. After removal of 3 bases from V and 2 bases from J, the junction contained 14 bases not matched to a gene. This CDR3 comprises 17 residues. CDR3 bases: TGTGCCAGCAGCGCCCGTCCGACAGGGCTCGAAACCTACGAGCAGTACTTC. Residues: CASSARPTGLETYEQYF.

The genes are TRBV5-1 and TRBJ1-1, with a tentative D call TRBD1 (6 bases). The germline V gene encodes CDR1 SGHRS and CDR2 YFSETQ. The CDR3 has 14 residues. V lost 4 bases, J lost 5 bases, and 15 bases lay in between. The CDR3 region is CASSRGTPNTEAFF. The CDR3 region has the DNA TGCGCCAGCAGCCGAGGGACACCTAATACTGAAGCTTTCTTT.

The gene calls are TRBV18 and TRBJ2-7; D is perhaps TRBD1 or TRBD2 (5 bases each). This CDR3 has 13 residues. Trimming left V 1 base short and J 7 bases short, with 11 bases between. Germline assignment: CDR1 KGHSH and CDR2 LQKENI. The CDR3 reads CASSPRRGEEQYF. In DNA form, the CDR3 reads TGTGCCAGCTCACCACGCAGAGGGGAAGAGCAGTACTTC. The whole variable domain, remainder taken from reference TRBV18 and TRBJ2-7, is NAGVMQNPRHLVRRRGQEARLRCSPMKGHSHVYWYRQLPEEGLKFMVYLQKENIIDESGMPKERFSAEFPKEGPSILRIQQVVRGDSAAYFCASSPRRGEEQYFGPGTRLTVT.

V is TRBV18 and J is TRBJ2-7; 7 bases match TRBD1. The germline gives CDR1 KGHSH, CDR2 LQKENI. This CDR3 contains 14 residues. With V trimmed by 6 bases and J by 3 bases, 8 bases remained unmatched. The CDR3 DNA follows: TGTGCCAGCTCCCTGTCGACAGGGATCTACGAGCAGTACTTC. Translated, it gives CASSLSTGIYEQYF.